The clone carrying this T cell receptor beta chain was counted a few times. In germline, CDR1 is MNHEY, CDR2 SVGAGI. With 0 bases removed from V and 5 bases from J, the gap between germline ends came to 10 bases. The CDR3 covers 15 residues. This sample stems from a study of T cells in Graves' hyperthyroidism and ophthalmopathy. Patients having uncontrolled infection, another autoimmune disease, pregnancy or lactation were not included. Amplification targeted TCR beta CDR3 regions from RNA transcripts. The primer set for the first-round RT-PCR of the TCR CDR3 was HTBI. TCRdb recomputed calls from the multiplex PCR reads with MiXCR, one row per CDR3 protein. The sample carries approximately 480,000 distinct CDR3 sequences, 20% to 25% recorded once.

J is TRBJ1-4 and V is TRBV6-5, with unresolved D. The source is a man aged 18 to 29 with Graves' hyperthyroidism. Sequencing input: blood. In DNA form, the CDR3 reads TGTGCCAGCAGTTACTCACGCCTCATAAATGAAAAACTGTTTTTT. Amino acids: CASSYSRLINEKLFF.